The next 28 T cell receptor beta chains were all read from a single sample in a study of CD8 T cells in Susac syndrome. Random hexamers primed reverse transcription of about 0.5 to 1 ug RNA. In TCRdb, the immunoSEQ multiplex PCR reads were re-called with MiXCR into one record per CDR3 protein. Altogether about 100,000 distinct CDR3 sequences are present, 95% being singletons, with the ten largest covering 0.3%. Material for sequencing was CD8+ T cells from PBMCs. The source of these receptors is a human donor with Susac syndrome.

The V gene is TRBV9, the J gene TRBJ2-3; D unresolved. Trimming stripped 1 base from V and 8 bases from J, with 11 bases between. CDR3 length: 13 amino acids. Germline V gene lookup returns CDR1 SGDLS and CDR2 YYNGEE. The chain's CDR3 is CASSVNSLGTQYF. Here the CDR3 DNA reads TGTGCCAGCAGCGTAAACTCCTTAGGTACGCAGTATTTT.

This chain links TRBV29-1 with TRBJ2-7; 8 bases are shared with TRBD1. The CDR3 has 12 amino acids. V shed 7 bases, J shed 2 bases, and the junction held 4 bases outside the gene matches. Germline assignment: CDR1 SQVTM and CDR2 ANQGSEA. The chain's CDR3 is CSARTGTYEQYF. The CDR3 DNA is TGCAGCGCCCGGACAGGGACCTACGAGCAGTACTTC.

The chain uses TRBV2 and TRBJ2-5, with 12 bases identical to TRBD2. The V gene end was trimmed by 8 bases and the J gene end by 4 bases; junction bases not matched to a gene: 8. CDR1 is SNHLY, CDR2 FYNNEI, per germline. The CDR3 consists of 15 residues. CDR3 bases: TGTGCCAGCGCCGGACTAGCGGGGAAGGGAGAGACCCAGTACTTC. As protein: CASAGLAGKGETQYF. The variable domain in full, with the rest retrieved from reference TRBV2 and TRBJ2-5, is EPEVTQTPSHQVTQMGQEVILRCVPISNHLYFYWYRQILGQKVEFLVSFYNNEISEKSEIFDDQFSVERPDGSNFTLKIRSTKLEDSAMYFCASAGLAGKGETQYFGPGTRLLVL.

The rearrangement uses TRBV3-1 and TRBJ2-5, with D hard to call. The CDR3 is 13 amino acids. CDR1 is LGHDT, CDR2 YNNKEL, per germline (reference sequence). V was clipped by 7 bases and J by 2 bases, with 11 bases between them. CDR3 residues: CASTPDDQETQYF. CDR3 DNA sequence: TGTGCCAGCACCCCGGACGATCAAGAGACCCAGTACTTC.

The CDR3 sequence is CASAGETQYF. CDR3 DNA: TGTGCCAGCGCGGGCGAGACCCAGTACTTC. V usage is TRBV12-3 or TRBV12-4 and J usage is TRBJ2-5; TRBD2 is a possible D gene (5 bases). The CDR3 spans 10 residues. The ends were cut back, 8 bases at V and 5 bases at J, with 6 bases in the middle.

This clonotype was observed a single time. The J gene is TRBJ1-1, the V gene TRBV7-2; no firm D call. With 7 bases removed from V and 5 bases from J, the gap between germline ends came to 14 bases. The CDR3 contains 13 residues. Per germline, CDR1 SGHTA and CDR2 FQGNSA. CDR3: CASTPRAVTEAFF. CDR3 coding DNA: TGTGCCAGCACCCCAAGGGCGGTTACTGAAGCTTTCTTT. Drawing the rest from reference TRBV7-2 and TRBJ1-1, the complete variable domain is GAGVSQSPSNKVTEKGKDVELRCDPISGHTALYWYRQSLGQGLEFLIYFQGNSAPDKSGLPSDRFSAERTGGSVSTLTIQRTQQEDSAVYLCASTPRAVTEAFFGQGTRLTVV.

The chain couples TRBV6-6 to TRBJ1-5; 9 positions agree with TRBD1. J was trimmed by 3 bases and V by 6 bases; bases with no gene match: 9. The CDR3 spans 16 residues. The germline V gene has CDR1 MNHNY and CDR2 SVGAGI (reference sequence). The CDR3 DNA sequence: TGTGCCAGCAGGGCCAAACAGGGGGCCAACAATCAGCCCCAGCATTTT. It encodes CASRAKQGANNQPQHF.

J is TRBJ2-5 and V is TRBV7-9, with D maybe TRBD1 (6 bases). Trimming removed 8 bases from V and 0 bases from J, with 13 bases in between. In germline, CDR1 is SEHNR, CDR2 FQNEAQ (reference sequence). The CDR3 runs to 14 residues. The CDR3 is CASHGGVDQETQYF. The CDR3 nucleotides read TGTGCCAGCCATGGGGGCGTGGACCAAGAGACCCAGTACTTC.

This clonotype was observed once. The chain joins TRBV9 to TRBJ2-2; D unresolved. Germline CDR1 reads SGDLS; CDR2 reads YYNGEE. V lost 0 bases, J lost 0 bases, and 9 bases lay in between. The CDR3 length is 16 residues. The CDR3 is CASSVEAATNTGELFF. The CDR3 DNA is TGTGCCAGCAGCGTAGAGGCAGCCACGAACACCGGGGAGCTGTTTTTT.

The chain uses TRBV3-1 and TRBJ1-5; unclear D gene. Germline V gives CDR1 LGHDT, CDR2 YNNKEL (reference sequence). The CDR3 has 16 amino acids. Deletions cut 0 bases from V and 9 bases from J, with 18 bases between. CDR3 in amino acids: CASSQDGDLQTTPQHF. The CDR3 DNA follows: TGTGCCAGCAGCCAAGATGGTGACTTGCAAACCACGCCCCAGCATTTT.

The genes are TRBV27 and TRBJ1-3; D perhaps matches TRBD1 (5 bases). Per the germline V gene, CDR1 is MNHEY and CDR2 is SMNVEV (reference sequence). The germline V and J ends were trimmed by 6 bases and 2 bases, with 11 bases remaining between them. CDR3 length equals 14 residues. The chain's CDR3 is CASSPKGAGNTIYF. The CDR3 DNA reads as TGTGCCAGCAGCCCGAAAGGGGCTGGAAACACCATATATTTT.

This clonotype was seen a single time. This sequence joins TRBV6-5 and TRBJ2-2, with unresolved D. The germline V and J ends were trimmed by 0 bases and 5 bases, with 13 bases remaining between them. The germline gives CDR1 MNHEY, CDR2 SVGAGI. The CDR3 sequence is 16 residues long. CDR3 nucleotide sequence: TGTGCCAGCAGTTACTCGAGCTCTTCAGTTACCGGGGAGCTGTTTTTT. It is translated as CASSYSSSSVTGELFF.

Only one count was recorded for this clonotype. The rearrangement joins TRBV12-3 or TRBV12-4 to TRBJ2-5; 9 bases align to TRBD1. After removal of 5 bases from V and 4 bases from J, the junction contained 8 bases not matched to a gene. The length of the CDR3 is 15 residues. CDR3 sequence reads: CASSQPQGAGETQYF. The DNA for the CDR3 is TGTGCCAGCAGTCAACCACAGGGGGCTGGAGAGACCCAGTACTTC.

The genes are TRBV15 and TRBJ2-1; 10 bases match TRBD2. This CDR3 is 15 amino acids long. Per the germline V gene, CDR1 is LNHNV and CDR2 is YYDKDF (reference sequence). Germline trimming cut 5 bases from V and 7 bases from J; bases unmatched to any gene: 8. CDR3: CATSGGLAALNEQFF. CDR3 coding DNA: TGTGCCACCAGCGGAGGACTAGCGGCCTTAAATGAGCAGTTCTTC. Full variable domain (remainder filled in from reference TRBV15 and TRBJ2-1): DAMVIQNPRYQVTQFGKPVTLSCSQTLNHNVMYWYQQKSSQAPKLLFHYYDKDFNNEADTPDNFQSRRPNTSFCFLDIRSPGLGDTAMYLCATSGGLAALNEQFFGPGTRLTVL.

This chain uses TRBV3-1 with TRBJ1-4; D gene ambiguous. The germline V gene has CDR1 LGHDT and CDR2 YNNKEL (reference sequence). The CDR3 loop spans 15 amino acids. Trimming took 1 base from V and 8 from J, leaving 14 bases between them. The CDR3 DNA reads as TGTGCCAGCAGCCAAGGGAAAAGGCACAAAGAAAAACTGTTTTTT. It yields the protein CASSQGKRHKEKLFF.

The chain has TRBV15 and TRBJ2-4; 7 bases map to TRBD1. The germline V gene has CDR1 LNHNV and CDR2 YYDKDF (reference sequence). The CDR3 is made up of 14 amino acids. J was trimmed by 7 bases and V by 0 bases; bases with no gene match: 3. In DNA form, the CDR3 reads TGTGCCACCAGCAGAGAAGGGACAGTCAACATTCAGTACTTC. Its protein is CATSREGTVNIQYF.

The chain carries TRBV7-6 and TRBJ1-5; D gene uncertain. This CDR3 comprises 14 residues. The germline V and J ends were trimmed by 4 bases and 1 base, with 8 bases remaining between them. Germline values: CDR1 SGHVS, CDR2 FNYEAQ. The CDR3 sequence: CASSSGQSNQPQHF. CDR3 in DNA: TGTGCCAGCAGCTCCGGGCAGAGCAATCAGCCCCAGCATTTT.

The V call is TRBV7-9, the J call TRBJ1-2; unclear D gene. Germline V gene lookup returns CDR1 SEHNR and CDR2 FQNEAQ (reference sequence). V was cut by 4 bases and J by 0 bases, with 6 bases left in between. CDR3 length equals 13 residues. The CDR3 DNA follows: TGTGCCAGCAGCTCCGATACTAACTATGGCTACACCTTC. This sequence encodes CASSSDTNYGYTF.

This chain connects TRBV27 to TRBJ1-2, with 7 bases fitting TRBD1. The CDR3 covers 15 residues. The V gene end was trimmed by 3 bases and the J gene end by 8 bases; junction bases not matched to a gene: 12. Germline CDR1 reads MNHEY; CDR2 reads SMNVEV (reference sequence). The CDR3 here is CASSLSTGNGWGYTF. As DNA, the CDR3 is TGTGCCAGCAGTTTGTCGACAGGGAACGGTTGGGGCTACACCTTC.

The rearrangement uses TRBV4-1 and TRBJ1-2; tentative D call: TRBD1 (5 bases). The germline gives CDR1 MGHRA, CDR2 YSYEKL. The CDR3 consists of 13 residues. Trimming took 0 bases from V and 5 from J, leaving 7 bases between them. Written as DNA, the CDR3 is TGCGCCAGCAGCCAAGAGGGGGTTTATGGCTACACCTTC. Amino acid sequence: CASSQEGVYGYTF.

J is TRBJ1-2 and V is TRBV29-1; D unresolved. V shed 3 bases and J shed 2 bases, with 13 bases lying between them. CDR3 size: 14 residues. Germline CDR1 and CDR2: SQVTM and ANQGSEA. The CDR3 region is CSVDDGSRNYGYTF. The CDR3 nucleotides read TGCAGCGTTGATGACGGCTCCAGAAACTATGGCTACACCTTC.

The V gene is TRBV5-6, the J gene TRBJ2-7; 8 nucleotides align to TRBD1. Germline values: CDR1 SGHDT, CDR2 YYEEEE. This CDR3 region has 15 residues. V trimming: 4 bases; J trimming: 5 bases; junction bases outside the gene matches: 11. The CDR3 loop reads CASSGILTGVHEQYF. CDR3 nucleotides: TGTGCCAGCAGCGGGATATTGACAGGGGTTCACGAGCAGTACTTC.

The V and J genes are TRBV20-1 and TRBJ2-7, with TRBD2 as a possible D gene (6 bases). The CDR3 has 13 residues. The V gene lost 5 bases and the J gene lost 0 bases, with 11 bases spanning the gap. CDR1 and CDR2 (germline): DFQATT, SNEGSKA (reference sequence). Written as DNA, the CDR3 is TGCAGTGCTCCGATAGCGGTCTCCTACGAGCAGTACTTC. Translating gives CSAPIAVSYEQYF.

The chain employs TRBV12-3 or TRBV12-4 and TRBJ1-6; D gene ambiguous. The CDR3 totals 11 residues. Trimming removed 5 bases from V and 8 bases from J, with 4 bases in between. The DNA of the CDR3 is TGTGCCAGCAGTCCTCATTCACCCCTCCACTTT. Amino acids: CASSPHSPLHF.

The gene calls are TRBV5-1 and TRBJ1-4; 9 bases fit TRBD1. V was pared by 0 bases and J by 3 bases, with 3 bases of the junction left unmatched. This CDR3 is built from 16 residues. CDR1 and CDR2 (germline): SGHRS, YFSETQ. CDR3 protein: CASSLDRGPANEKLFF. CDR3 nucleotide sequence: TGCGCCAGCAGCTTGGACAGGGGGCCTGCTAATGAAAAACTGTTTTTT.

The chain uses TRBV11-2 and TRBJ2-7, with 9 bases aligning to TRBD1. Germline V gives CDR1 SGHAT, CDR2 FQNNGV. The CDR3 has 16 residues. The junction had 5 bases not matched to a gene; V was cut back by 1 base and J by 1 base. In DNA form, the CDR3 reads TGTGCCAGCAGCTTAGGTACAGGGGGCATGTCCTACGAGCAGTACTTC. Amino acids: CASSLGTGGMSYEQYF.

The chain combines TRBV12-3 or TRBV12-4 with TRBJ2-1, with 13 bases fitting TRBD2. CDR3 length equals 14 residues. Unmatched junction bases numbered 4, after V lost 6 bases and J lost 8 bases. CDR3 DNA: TGTGCCAGCAGACTCGGGACTAGCGGGGATGAGCAGTTCTTC. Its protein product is CASRLGTSGDEQFF.

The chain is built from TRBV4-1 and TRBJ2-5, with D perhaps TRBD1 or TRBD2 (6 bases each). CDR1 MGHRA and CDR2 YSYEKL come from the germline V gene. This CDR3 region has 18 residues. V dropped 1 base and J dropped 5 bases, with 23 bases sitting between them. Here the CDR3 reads CASSQGRGGRGTEETQYF. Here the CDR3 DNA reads TGCGCCAGCAGCCAAGGCCGGGGAGGCAGGGGTACAGAGGAGACCCAGTACTTC.